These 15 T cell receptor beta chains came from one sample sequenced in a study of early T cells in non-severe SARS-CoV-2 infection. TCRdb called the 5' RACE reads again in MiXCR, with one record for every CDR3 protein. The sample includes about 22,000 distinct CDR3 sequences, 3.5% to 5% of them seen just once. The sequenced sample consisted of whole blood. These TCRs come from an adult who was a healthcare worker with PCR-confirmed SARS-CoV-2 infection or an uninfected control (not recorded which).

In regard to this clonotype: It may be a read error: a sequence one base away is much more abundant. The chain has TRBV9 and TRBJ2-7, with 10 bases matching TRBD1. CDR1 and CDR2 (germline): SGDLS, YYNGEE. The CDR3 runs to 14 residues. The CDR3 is CASSVGTGVYVQYF. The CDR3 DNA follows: TGTGCCAGCAGCGTGGGGACAGGGGTCTACGTGCAGTACTTC. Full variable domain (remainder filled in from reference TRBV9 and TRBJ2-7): DSGVTQTPKHLITATGQRVTLRCSPRSGDLSVYWYQQSLDQGLQFLIQYYNGEERAKGNILERFSAQQFPDLHSELNLSSLELGDSALYFCASSVGTGVYVQYFGPGTRLTVT.

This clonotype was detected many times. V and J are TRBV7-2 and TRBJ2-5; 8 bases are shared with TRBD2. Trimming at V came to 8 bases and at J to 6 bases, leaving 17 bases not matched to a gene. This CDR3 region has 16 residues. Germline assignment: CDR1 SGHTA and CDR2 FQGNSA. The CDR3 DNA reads TGTGCCAGCTGCTGCGCCGGGGGGGCCGATCTTCAGACCCAGTACTTC. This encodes CASCCAGGADLQTQYF.

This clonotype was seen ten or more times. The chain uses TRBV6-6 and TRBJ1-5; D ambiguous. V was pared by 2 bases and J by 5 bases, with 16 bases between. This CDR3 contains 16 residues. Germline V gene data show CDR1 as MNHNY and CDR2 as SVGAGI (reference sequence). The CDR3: CASSYPQVGRDQPQHF. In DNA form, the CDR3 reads TGTGCCAGCAGTTACCCCCAGGTTGGACGTGATCAGCCCCAGCATTTT.

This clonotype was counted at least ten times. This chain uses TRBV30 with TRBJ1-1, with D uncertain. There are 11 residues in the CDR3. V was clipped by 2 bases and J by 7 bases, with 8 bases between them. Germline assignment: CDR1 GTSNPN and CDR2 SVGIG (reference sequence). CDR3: CAWSPRIEAFF. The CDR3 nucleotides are TGTGCCTGGAGTCCCCGGATTGAAGCTTTCTTT.

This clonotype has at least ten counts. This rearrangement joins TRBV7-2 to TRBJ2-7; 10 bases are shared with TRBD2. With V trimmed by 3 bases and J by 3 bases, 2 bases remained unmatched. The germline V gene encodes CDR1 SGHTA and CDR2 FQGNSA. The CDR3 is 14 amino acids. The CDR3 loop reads CASSFLAGVYEQYF. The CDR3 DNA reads TGTGCCAGCAGCTTTCTAGCGGGGGTCTACGAGCAGTACTTC.

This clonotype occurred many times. The CDR3 protein is CASSPTDHGAGYGYTF. The DNA of the CDR3 is TGCGCCAGCAGCCCCACCGATCACGGGGCAGGCTATGGCTACACCTTC. The genes are TRBV4-1 and TRBJ1-2; possible D gene TRBD1, 5 bases. The CDR3 loop spans 16 amino acids. The V and J ends lost 4 bases and 4 bases respectively, with 19 bases between them. Germline loops: CDR1 MGHRA, CDR2 YSYEKL.

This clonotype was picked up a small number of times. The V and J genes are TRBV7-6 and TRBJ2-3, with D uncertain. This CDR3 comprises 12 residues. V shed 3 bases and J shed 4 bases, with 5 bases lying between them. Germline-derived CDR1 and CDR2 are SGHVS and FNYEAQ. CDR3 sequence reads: CASSFRSDTQYF. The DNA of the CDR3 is TGTGCCAGCAGCTTTAGGTCAGATACGCAGTATTTT.

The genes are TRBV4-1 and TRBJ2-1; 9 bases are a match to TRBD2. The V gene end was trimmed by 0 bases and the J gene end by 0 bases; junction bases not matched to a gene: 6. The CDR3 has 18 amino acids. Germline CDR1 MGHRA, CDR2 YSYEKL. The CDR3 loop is CASSQDLGAGGSYNEQFF. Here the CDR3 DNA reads TGCGCCAGCAGCCAAGATCTGGGAGCGGGGGGCTCCTACAATGAGCAGTTCTTC.

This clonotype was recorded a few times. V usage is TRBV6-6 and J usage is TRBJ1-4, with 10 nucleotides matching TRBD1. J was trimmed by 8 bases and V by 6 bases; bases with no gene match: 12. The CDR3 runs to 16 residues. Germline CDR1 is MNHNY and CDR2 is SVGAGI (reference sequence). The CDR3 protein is CASSDRGLGTREKLFF. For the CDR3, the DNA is TGTGCCAGCAGCGACAGGGGGCTCGGCACAAGGGAAAAACTGTTTTTT.

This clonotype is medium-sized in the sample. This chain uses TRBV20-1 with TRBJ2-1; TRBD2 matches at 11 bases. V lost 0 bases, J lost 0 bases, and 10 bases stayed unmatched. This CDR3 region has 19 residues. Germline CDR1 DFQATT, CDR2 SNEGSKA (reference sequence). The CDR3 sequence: CSARDRLAGGHSSYNEQFF. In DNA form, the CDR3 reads TGCAGTGCTAGAGATCGGCTAGCGGGGGGCCATAGCTCCTACAATGAGCAGTTCTTC.

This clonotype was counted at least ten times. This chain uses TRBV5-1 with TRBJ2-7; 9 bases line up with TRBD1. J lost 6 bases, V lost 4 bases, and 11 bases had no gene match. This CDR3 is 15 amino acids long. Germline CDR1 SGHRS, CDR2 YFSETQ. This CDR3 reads CASSLLGQGPREQYF. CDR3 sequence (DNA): TGCGCCAGCAGCCTACTGGGACAGGGTCCCCGCGAGCAGTACTTC.

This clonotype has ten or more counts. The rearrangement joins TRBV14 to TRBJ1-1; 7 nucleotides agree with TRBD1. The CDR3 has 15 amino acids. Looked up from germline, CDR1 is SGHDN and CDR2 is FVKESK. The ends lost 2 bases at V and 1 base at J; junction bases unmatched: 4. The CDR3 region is CASSQLTGRNTEAFF. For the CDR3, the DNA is TGTGCCAGCAGCCAACTGACAGGGAGGAACACTGAAGCTTTCTTT.

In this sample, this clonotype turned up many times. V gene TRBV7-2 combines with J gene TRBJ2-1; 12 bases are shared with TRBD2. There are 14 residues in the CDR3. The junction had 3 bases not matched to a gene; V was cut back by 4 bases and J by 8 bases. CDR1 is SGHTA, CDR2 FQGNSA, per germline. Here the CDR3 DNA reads TGTGCCAGCAGCTCTAGCGGGGGGGTTTATGAGCAGTTCTTC. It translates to CASSSSGGVYEQFF.

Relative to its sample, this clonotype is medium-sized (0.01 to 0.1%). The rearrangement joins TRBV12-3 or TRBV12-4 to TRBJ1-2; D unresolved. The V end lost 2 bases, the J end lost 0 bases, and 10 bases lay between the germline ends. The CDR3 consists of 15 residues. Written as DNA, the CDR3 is TGTGCCAGCAGTTTAATCGGGCTACCTAACTATGGCTACACCTTC. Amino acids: CASSLIGLPNYGYTF.

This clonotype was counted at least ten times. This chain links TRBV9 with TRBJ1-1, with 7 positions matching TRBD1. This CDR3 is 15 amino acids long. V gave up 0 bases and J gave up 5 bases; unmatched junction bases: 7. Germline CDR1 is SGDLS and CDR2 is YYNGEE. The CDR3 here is CASSVEPTGQTEAFF. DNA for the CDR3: TGTGCCAGCAGCGTAGAACCCACGGGACAGACTGAAGCTTTCTTT.